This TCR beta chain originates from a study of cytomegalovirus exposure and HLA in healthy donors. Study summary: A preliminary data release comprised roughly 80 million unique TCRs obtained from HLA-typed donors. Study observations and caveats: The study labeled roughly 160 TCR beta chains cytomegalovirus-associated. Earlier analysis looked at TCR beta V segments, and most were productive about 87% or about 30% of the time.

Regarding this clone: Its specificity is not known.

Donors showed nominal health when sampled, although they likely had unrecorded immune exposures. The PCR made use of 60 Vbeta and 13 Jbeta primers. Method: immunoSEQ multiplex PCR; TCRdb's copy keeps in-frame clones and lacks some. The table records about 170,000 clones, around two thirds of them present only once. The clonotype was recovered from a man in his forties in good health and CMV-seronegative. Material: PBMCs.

The CDR3 nucleotides are TGTGCCAGCTCACCGGTGGGACAGGGGAGAGATACGCAGTATTTT. Its translation is CASSPVGQGRDTQYF. The chain is built from TRBV18 and TRBJ2-3, with 10 nucleotides matching TRBD1. Germline assignment: CDR1 KGHSH and CDR2 LQKENI. There are 15 residues in the CDR3. The trim removed 3 bases at V and 5 bases at J, leaving 5 bases unmatched.